This TCR beta chain was captured by sequencing in a study of cytomegalovirus exposure and HLA in healthy donors. Overall study context: The study placed less than 90% of its roughly 400 genotyped donors in the Caucasian-associated ancestry cluster.

Findings and limits, study-wide: An analysis done earlier found most TCR beta V segments productive about 87% or about 30% of the time. One variant, a missense change in DCLRE1C, was linked in a later analysis to TCR beta V- and J-gene trimming.

This CDR3 comprises 16 residues. The V and J ends lost 7 bases and 0 bases, in that order; junction bases with no gene match: 6. Germline lookup yields CDR1 MNHNS and CDR2 SASEGT. PCR involved 60 Vbeta and 13 Jbeta primers. The table came from immunoSEQ multiplex PCR; TCRdb's copy has only in-frame clones and leaves some out. The data show 55,000 to 80,000 clones, 60% to 85% seen once. Concerning this clone itself: What it recognizes is unknown.

What was sequenced was PBMCs. The clonotype was recovered from a man aged 65-85 years in good health and CMV-seronegative. The genes are TRBV6-1 and TRBJ1-6, with 7 nucleotides matching TRBD1. The CDR3: CASTDRASSYNSPLHF. The CDR3 DNA sequence: TGTGCCAGCACTGACAGGGCTAGCTCCTATAATTCACCCCTCCACTTT.